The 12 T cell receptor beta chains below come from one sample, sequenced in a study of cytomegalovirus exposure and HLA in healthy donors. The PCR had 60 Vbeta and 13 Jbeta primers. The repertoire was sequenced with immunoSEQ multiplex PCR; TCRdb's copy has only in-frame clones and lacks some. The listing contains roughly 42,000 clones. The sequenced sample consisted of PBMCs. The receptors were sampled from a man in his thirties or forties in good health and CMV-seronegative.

DNA of the CDR3: TGTGCCAGCAGCTTGGTGGCGGGAGGCCTCTCCTACGAGCAGTACTTC. Its protein is CASSLVAGGLSYEQYF. This chain uses TRBV5-5 with TRBJ2-7; 8 positions match TRBD2. J was trimmed by 0 bases and V by 0 bases; bases with no gene match: 5. The CDR3 loop spans 16 amino acids. Germline V CDR1 and CDR2: SGHKS, YYEKEE (reference sequence).

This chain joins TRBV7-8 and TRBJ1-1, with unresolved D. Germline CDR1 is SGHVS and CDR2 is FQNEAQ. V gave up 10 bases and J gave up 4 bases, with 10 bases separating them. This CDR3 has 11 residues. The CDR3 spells CATRESTEAFF. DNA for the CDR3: TGTGCCACGCGCGAGAGCACTGAAGCTTTCTTT.

The CDR3 sequence: CASSLKSPSSYEQYF. In DNA form, the CDR3 reads TGTGCCAGCAGTTTGAAATCACCGAGCTCCTACGAGCAGTACTTC. The chain joins TRBV27 to TRBJ2-7; D gene ambiguous. V was cut by 3 bases and J by 0 bases, with 12 bases left in between. Germline V lookup: CDR1 MNHEY, CDR2 SMNVEV (reference sequence). The CDR3 is made up of 15 amino acids.

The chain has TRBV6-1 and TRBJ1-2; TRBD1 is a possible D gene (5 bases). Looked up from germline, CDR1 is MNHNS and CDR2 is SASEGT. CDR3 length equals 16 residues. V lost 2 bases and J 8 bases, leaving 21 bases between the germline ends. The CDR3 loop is CASSESRARAAAGYTF. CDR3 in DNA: TGTGCCAGCAGTGAAAGTAGAGCCAGGGCGGCGGCGGGCTACACCTTC.

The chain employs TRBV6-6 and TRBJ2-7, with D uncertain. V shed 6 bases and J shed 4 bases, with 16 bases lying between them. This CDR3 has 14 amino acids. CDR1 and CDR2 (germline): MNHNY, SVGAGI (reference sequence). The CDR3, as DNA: TGTGCCAGCAGCTCTCCTCCTAGTAGGTACGAGCAGTACTTC. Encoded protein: CASSSPPSRYEQYF.

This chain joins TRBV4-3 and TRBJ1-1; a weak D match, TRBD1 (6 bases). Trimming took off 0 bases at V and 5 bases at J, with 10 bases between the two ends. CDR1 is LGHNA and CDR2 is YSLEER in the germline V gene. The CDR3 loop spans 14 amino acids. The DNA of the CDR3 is TGCGCCAGCAGCCAAGAGGGAAGGGGGACTGAAGCTTTCTTT. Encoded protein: CASSQEGRGTEAFF.

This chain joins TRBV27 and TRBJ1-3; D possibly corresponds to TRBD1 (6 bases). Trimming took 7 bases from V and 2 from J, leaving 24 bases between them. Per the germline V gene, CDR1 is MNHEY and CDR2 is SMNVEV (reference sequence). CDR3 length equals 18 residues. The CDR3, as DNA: TGTGCCAGCACTCAATATCCGGGACACCCACGCGCTGGAAACACCATATATTTT. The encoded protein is CASTQYPGHPRAGNTIYF.

The CDR3 loop is CAWTPQGVGAGANVLTF. CDR3 DNA: TGTGCCTGGACCCCCCAGGGGGTGGGAGCTGGGGCCAACGTCCTGACTTTC. This chain joins TRBV30 and TRBJ2-6, with TRBD1 matching 7 bases. The CDR3 spans 17 residues. Germline CDR1 is GTSNPN and CDR2 is SVGIG (reference sequence). V was pared by 4 bases and J by 2 bases, with 11 bases of the junction left unmatched.

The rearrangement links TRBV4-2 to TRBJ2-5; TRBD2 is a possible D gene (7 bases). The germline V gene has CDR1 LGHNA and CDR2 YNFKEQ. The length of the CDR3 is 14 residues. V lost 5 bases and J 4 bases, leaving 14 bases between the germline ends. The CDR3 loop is CASSEGGSGETQYF. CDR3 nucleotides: TGTGCCAGCAGCGAGGGGGGGAGTGGAGAGACCCAGTACTTC.

CDR3 residues: CSVSGGPHEQYF. CDR3 bases: TGCAGCGTTAGCGGAGGGCCCCACGAGCAGTACTTC. The genes are TRBV29-1 and TRBJ2-7, with a weak D call TRBD2 (6 bases). The CDR3 totals 12 residues. The germline V gene has CDR1 SQVTM and CDR2 ANQGSEA. The V end was cut by 5 bases, the J end by 5 bases, with 13 bases between.

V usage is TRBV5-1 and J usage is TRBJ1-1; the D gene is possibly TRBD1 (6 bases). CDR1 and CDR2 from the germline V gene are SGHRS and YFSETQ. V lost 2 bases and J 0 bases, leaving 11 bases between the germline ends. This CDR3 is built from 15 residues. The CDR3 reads CASSFQGTMNTEAFF. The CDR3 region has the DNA TGCGCCAGCAGCTTCCAGGGGACAATGAACACTGAAGCTTTCTTT.

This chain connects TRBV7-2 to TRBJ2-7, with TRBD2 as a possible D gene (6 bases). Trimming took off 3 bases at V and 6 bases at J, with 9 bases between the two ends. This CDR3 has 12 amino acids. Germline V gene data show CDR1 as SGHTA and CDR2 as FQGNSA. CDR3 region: CASSLDYAEQYF. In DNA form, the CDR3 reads TGTGCCAGCAGCTTGGACTACGCCGAGCAGTACTTC.